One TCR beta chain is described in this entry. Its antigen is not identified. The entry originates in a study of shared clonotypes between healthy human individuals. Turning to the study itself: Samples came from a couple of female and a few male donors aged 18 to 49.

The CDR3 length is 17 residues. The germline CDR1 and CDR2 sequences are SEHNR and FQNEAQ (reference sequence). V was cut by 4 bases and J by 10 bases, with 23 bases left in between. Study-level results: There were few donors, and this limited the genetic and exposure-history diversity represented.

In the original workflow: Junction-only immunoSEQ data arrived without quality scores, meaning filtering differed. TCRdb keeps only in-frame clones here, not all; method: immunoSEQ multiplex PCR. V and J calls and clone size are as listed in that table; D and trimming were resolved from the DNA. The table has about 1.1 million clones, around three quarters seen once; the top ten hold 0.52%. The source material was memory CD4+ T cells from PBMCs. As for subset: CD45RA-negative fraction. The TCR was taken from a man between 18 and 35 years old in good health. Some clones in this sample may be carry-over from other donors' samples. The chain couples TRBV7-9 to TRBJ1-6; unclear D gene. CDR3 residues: CASSSGFSAGGYSPLHF. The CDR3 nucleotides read TGTGCCAGCAGCTCAGGATTTTCCGCGGGCGGATACTCACCCCTCCACTTT.